Below are 30 T cell receptor beta chains sequenced from a single sample in a study of T cell changes during pregnancy in multiple sclerosis. The assay was immunoSEQ multiplex PCR, and TCRdb's table has in-frame clones only and misses some. The table records 80,000 to 95,000 clones, roughly 95% of them present only once. The sample was peripheral blood, taken in the second trimester of pregnancy. All receptors derive from a female donor with multiple sclerosis, enrolled in a pregnancy study.

CDR3 amino acids: CASSLEEQGNTGELFF. CDR3 nucleotide sequence: TGTGCCAGCAGCTTAGAGGAACAGGGGAACACCGGGGAGCTGTTTTTT. V usage is TRBV7-9 and J usage is TRBJ2-2; D is possibly TRBD1 (6 bases). This CDR3 has 16 amino acids. CDR1 is SEHNR, CDR2 FQNEAQ, per germline (reference sequence). V was pared by 1 base and J by 1 base, with 10 bases between.

This chain connects TRBV4-1 to TRBJ2-1; the D is unclear. The V gene lost 2 bases and the J gene lost 9 bases, with 11 bases spanning the gap. This CDR3 spans 13 amino acids. Per germline, CDR1 MGHRA and CDR2 YSYEKL. CDR3 sequence reads: CASSQFAIGEQFF. The CDR3, as DNA: TGCGCCAGCAGCCAATTCGCTATCGGTGAGCAGTTCTTC.

This clone came up once. The rearrangement uses TRBV4-1 and TRBJ1-2; D is unclear. V was clipped by 0 bases and J by 2 bases, with 10 bases between them. CDR1 is MGHRA, CDR2 YSYEKL, per germline. The CDR3 consists of 15 residues. This CDR3 reads CASSQEGGRNYGYTF. CDR3 DNA: TGCGCCAGCAGCCAAGAAGGCGGGAGGAACTATGGCTACACCTTC.

This clone showed up just once. The V call is TRBV4-2, the J call TRBJ2-7; D perhaps matches TRBD2 (5 bases). The germline V and J ends were trimmed by 4 bases and 1 base, with 11 bases remaining between them. The CDR3 extends over 14 amino acids. Germline assignment: CDR1 LGHNA and CDR2 YNFKEQ. For the CDR3, the DNA is TGTGCCAGCAGCCCCGAGCGGACTTCCTACGAGCAGTACTTC. This sequence encodes CASSPERTSYEQYF.

The rearrangement uses TRBV6-1 and TRBJ2-3; TRBD2 matches at 10 bases. Germline assignment: CDR1 MNHNS and CDR2 SASEGT. This CDR3 region has 15 residues. Trimming removed 6 bases from V and 2 bases from J; junction bases left unmatched: 5. CDR3 coding DNA: TGTGCCAGCAGGTTACTAGCGGGACCCACAGATACGCAGTATTTT. Protein product: CASRLLAGPTDTQYF.

This chain uses TRBV5-1 with TRBJ2-7, with D uncertain. The CDR3 consists of 13 residues. Deletions cut 3 bases from V and 1 base from J, with 8 bases between. CDR1 is SGHRS, CDR2 YFSETQ, per germline. In DNA form, the CDR3 reads TGCGCCAGCAGCTACACCCCTTCCTACGAGCAGTACTTC. It encodes CASSYTPSYEQYF.

V gene TRBV28 combines with J gene TRBJ1-1, with TRBD1 matching over 10 bases. This CDR3 contains 12 residues. CDR1 is MDHEN and CDR2 is SYDVKM in the germline V gene. V trimming: 7 bases; J trimming: 10 bases; junction bases outside the gene matches: 6. This chain's CDR3 is CASIGQGVGAFF. In DNA form, the CDR3 reads TGTGCCAGCATTGGACAGGGGGTGGGAGCTTTCTTT. Full variable domain (outside the CDR3, taken from reference TRBV28 and TRBJ1-1): DVKVTQSSRYLVKRTGEKVFLECVQDMDHENMFWYRQDPGLGLRLIYFSYDVKMKEKGDIPEGYSVSREKKERFSLILESASTNQTSMYLCASIGQGVGAFFGQGTRLTVV.

This clone was counted between two and nine times. This sequence joins TRBV6-4 and TRBJ2-3; tentatively, D is TRBD2 (5 bases). V lost 0 bases and J lost 4, with 11 bases in between. This CDR3 has 15 amino acids. Germline V gene lookup returns CDR1 MRHNA and CDR2 SNTAGT. The CDR3 coding sequence is TGTGCCAGCAGTGACTCCCGGGCGGGCGCAGATACGCAGTATTTT. It yields the protein CASSDSRAGADTQYF.

The chain uses TRBV19 and TRBJ2-2; TRBD1 agrees at 7 bases. This CDR3 spans 14 amino acids. J was trimmed by 6 bases and V by 6 bases; bases with no gene match: 7. CDR1 is LNHDA and CDR2 is SQIVND in the germline V gene (reference sequence). The CDR3 reads CASRPTGSAGELFF. The DNA of the CDR3 is TGTGCCAGTAGACCGACAGGGTCGGCCGGGGAGCTGTTTTTT.

The gene calls are TRBV27 and TRBJ1-5; D might be TRBD1 (5 bases). This CDR3 region has 17 residues. Per the germline V gene, CDR1 is MNHEY and CDR2 is SMNVEV (reference sequence). V was cut by 6 bases and J by 0 bases, with 18 bases left in between. Here the CDR3 reads CASRDPRQIYSNQPQHF. In nucleotides, the CDR3 is TGTGCCAGCAGGGATCCTCGACAGATTTATAGCAATCAGCCCCAGCATTTT.

The chain employs TRBV4-1 and TRBJ2-7, with TRBD2 identical over 15 bases. Trimming took 3 bases from V and 5 from J; bases not matched to a gene: 14. Germline assignment: CDR1 MGHRA and CDR2 YSYEKL. This CDR3 comprises 19 residues. CDR3 sequence reads: CASSHIGLAGGPVRHEQYF. The CDR3 nucleotides read TGCGCCAGCAGCCACATTGGACTAGCGGGAGGGCCGGTTCGCCACGAGCAGTACTTC.

CDR3: CASSPVAVPSYEQYF. In nucleotides, the CDR3 is TGCGCCAGCAGCCCGGTAGCGGTTCCCTCTTACGAGCAGTACTTC. The V call is TRBV5-1, the J call TRBJ2-7, with D perhaps TRBD2 (6 bases). V shed 4 bases and J shed 4 bases, with 18 bases lying between them. This CDR3 is built from 15 residues. Germline CDR1 is SGHRS and CDR2 is YFSETQ.

CDR3 residues: CASSSRRTEAFF. The CDR3 DNA reads as TGTGCCAGCAGTTCCCGTCGGACTGAAGCTTTCTTT. The genes are TRBV28 and TRBJ1-1; D is unclear. CDR3 size: 12 residues. CDR1 MDHEN and CDR2 SYDVKM come from the germline V gene. Trimming removed 4 bases at V and 5 bases at J, with 8 bases between.

The chain uses TRBV4-3 and TRBJ2-6; D possibly corresponds to TRBD1 (5 bases). Trimming took 0 bases from V and 2 from J, leaving 20 bases between them. The germline V gene encodes CDR1 LGHNA and CDR2 YSLEER. CDR3 size: 20 residues. The CDR3 DNA reads as TGCGCCAGCAGCCAAGATTGGCTCCCAGGGTCTATAGCTGGGGCCAACGTCCTGACTTTC. Translated: CASSQDWLPGSIAGANVLTF.

The gene calls are TRBV2 and TRBJ1-2; possible D gene TRBD1, 5 bases. V lost 6 bases and J lost 0, with 32 bases in between. The CDR3 has 21 amino acids. Germline lookup yields CDR1 SNHLY and CDR2 FYNNEI. This CDR3 reads CASRQRSGGGYDGSTNYGYTF. In DNA, the CDR3 is TGTGCCAGCAGACAACGGTCGGGTGGGGGGTATGATGGTAGCACTAACTATGGCTACACCTTC.

The chain has TRBV7-2 and TRBJ2-1, with 11 positions matching TRBD2. CDR1 is SGHTA and CDR2 is FQGNSA in the germline V gene. The CDR3 totals 16 residues. Trimming at V came to 5 bases and at J to 7 bases, leaving 10 bases not matched to a gene. The CDR3 is CASSPGVAGGRNEQFF. The CDR3, as DNA: TGTGCCAGCAGCCCGGGGGTAGCGGGAGGGCGGAATGAGCAGTTCTTC. Complete variable domain (other parts from reference TRBV7-2 and TRBJ2-1): GAGVSQSPSNKVTEKGKDVELRCDPISGHTALYWYRQSLGQGLEFLIYFQGNSAPDKSGLPSDRFSAERTGGSVSTLTIQRTQQEDSAVYLCASSPGVAGGRNEQFFGPGTRLTVL.

The chain carries TRBV7-9 and TRBJ2-7; the match to TRBD1 covers 8 bases. The ends lost 8 bases at V and 3 bases at J; junction bases unmatched: 6. Germline CDR1 SEHNR, CDR2 FQNEAQ (reference sequence). The CDR3 contains 13 residues. The CDR3 DNA follows: TGTGCCAGCGGGAGACAGGGGTACTACGAGCAGTACTTC. This translates into CASGRQGYYEQYF.

The V gene is TRBV6-1, the J gene TRBJ2-3; 8 bases are shared with TRBD1. This CDR3 spans 14 amino acids. V trimming: 6 bases; J trimming: 1 base; junction bases outside the gene matches: 3. Germline lookup yields CDR1 MNHNS and CDR2 SASEGT. In DNA form, the CDR3 reads TGTGCCAGCAGCCCGACAGGGGGCACAGATACGCAGTATTTT. It is translated as CASSPTGGTDTQYF.

The chain is built from TRBV27 and TRBJ1-2; perhaps TRBD1 as D (6 bases). Trimming pared 3 bases from V and 5 bases from J, leaving 16 bases between. Germline CDR1 is MNHEY and CDR2 is SMNVEV (reference sequence). The CDR3 length is 15 residues. The CDR3 loop is CASSFLSGTPYGYTF. Here the CDR3 DNA reads TGTGCCAGCAGTTTCCTTTCCGGGACACCGTATGGCTACACCTTC.

In this sample, this clone turned up a few times. The chain links TRBV5-1 to TRBJ1-2; 7 positions match TRBD1. The CDR3 runs 14 residues. The J segment lost 0 bases and the V segment lost 6 bases, leaving 5 bases of the junction unmatched. From germline, CDR1 is SGHRS and CDR2 YFSETQ. The CDR3 spells CASNRGGPNYGYTF. The CDR3 bases are TGCGCCAGCAACCGAGGGGGCCCTAACTATGGCTACACCTTC.

The rearrangement joins TRBV29-1 to TRBJ1-1; TRBD1 might be the D (6 bases). CDR1 SQVTM and CDR2 ANQGSEA come from the germline V gene. The CDR3 contains 13 residues. Trimming removed 7 bases at V and 5 bases at J, with 17 bases between. CDR3 nucleotides: TGCAGCGCCGCCCGAGGGGACAAAACTGAAGCTTTCTTT. This gives the protein CSAARGDKTEAFF. Looking up the rest from reference TRBV29-1 and TRBJ1-1 gives the full variable domain: SAVISQKPSRDICQRGTSLTIQCQVDSQVTMMFWYRQQPGQSLTLIATANQGSEATYESGFVIDKFPISRPNLTFSTLTVSNMSPEDSSIYLCSAARGDKTEAFFGQGTRLTVV.

The chain is built from TRBV7-9 and TRBJ2-7; TRBD1 might be the D (5 bases). Per the germline V gene, CDR1 is SEHNR and CDR2 is FQNEAQ (reference sequence). The CDR3 totals 14 residues. V dropped 1 base and J dropped 5 bases, with 12 bases sitting between them. The CDR3 DNA sequence: TGTGCCAGCAGCTTAGGGGCAGGGCACGACGAGCAGTACTTC. This translates into CASSLGAGHDEQYF.

This chain connects TRBV7-2 to TRBJ2-2, with 9 nucleotides matching TRBD2. CDR1 and CDR2 from the germline V gene are SGHTA and FQGNSA. This CDR3 has 17 amino acids. With 5 bases clipped from V and 6 bases from J, the junction kept 13 bases outside the gene matches. The CDR3 coding sequence is TGTGCCAGCAGCCCCAGGGGCGGGAGGGCCCCCGCCGGGGAGCTGTTTTTT. Translating gives CASSPRGGRAPAGELFF.

This chain links TRBV6-5 with TRBJ2-3, with a possible D match to TRBD2 (5 bases). CDR1 MNHEY and CDR2 SVGAGI come from the germline V gene. The CDR3 has 14 amino acids. V was trimmed by 6 bases and J by 2 bases, leaving 12 bases between them. In nucleotides, the CDR3 is TGTGCCAGCAGAGAGGGCGGGTTCACAGATACGCAGTATTTT. Protein sequence: CASREGGFTDTQYF.

This chain links TRBV19 with TRBJ2-2, with 7 bases aligning to TRBD1. CDR1 and CDR2 from the germline V gene are LNHDA and SQIVND (reference sequence). The CDR3 covers 13 residues. Unmatched junction bases numbered 1, after V lost 8 bases and J lost 1 base. The DNA of the CDR3 is TGTGCCAGTGGGACAGTGAACACCGGGGAGCTGTTTTTT. Translation gives CASGTVNTGELFF.

DNA for the CDR3: TGTGCCAGCAGCTCACAAAGCGGGGCCTCCTACAATGAGCAGTTCTTC. As protein: CASSSQSGASYNEQFF. The genes are TRBV11-2 and TRBJ2-1, with 7 positions matching TRBD2. V lost 4 bases and J lost 0; bases outside the gene matches: 6. Germline CDR1 SGHAT, CDR2 FQNNGV. The CDR3 is made up of 16 amino acids.

The chain couples TRBV19 to TRBJ2-3; 7 positions agree with TRBD2. Germline CDR1 and CDR2: LNHDA and SQIVND (reference sequence). V trimming: 0 bases; J trimming: 2 bases; junction bases outside the gene matches: 5. This CDR3 region has 16 residues. The CDR3 region is CASSIDPAGLTDTQYF. CDR3 DNA: TGTGCCAGTAGTATAGATCCAGCGGGACTCACAGATACGCAGTATTTT.

The rearrangement joins TRBV4-1 to TRBJ2-7, with D perhaps TRBD1 (6 bases). The CDR3 runs 15 residues. Trimming left V 4 bases short and J 9 bases short, with 22 bases between. CDR1 and CDR2 from the germline V gene are MGHRA and YSYEKL. CDR3 bases: TGCGCCAGCAGCCCGGGGACAAACCCTACGAGAGGGCAGTACTTC. Translating gives CASSPGTNPTRGQYF.

The rearrangement uses TRBV7-6 and TRBJ2-2; D might be TRBD2 (5 bases). The CDR3 consists of 16 residues. Trimming took off 4 bases at V and 4 bases at J, with 16 bases between the two ends. CDR1 SGHVS and CDR2 FNYEAQ come from the germline V gene. This CDR3 is CASSSKPLAVTGELFF. The CDR3 DNA reads as TGTGCCAGCAGCTCAAAGCCCCTAGCTGTCACCGGGGAGCTGTTTTTT.

This clone is a singleton in its sample. V and J are TRBV7-8 and TRBJ2-1; the match to TRBD2 covers 8 bases. After removal of 5 bases from V and 11 bases from J, the junction contained 5 bases not matched to a gene. Germline V gene lookup returns CDR1 SGHVS and CDR2 FQNEAQ. The CDR3 runs 12 residues. As DNA, the CDR3 is TGTGCCAGCAGCCCGAGCGGGGGCAAGCAGTTCTTC. Translating it yields CASSPSGGKQFF.